A single sample is the source of the 18 T cell receptor beta chains below, sequenced in a study of spatial heterogeneity in lung cancer. The sample's time point: sample taken at primary tumor resection. Whole RNA, which was extracted from tumor, nontumor lung tissue or frozen PBMC, was sequenced without any cell sorting. In TCRdb, the 5' RACE reads were re-called with MiXCR into one record per CDR3 protein. The table includes tens of thousands of distinct CDR3 sequences, roughly 13% detected once. The input for sequencing was PBMCs, taken at surgery. The receptors derive from a male donor with early-stage non-small cell lung cancer.

This clonotype was found a few times. The chain joins TRBV7-2 to TRBJ2-1, with D tentatively TRBD1 (6 bases). The V gene's germline CDR1 is SGHTA and CDR2 FQGNSA. V was pared by 5 bases and J by 3 bases, with 11 bases between. This CDR3 is 14 amino acids long. The DNA for the CDR3 is TGTGCCAGCAGCCGGCCAGGGGACTACAATGAGCAGTTCTTC. Amino acid sequence: CASSRPGDYNEQFF.

V gene TRBV5-1 combines with J gene TRBJ2-1; D is unresolved. The germline gives CDR1 SGHRS, CDR2 YFSETQ. Trimming stripped 4 bases from V and 7 bases from J, with 9 bases between. The CDR3 is made up of 12 amino acids. The CDR3 here is CASSRDRNEQFF. CDR3 nucleotide sequence: TGCGCCAGCAGCCGTGACCGTAATGAGCAGTTCTTC.

In its sample, this clonotype was seen a few times. The V and J genes are TRBV3-1 and TRBJ1-4; possible D gene TRBD1, 5 bases. Trimming removed 1 base at V and 4 bases at J, with 10 bases between. In germline, CDR1 is LGHDT, CDR2 YNNKEL (reference sequence). This CDR3 spans 15 amino acids. The CDR3: CASSQGDSGNEKLFF. Written as DNA, the CDR3 is TGTGCCAGCAGCCAAGGGGACTCCGGTAATGAAAAACTGTTTTTT.

This clonotype was seen many times. The rearrangement links TRBV4-2 to TRBJ2-3; the match to TRBD2 covers 8 bases. Germline CDR1 LGHNA, CDR2 YNFKEQ. J was trimmed by 6 bases and V by 0 bases; bases with no gene match: 11. This CDR3 spans 17 amino acids. This CDR3 is CASSQEGIAGTSDTQYF. DNA for the CDR3: TGTGCCAGCAGCCAAGAGGGGATAGCGGGGACCTCGGATACGCAGTATTTT.

At least ten counts were recorded for this clonotype. CDR3 nucleotide sequence: TGTGCCAGCAGCCCGGAGAGGGATACAGGAAACACCATATATTTT. It translates to CASSPERDTGNTIYF. The V gene is TRBV9, the J gene TRBJ1-3; D call uncertain. The germline CDR1 and CDR2 sequences are SGDLS and YYNGEE. The V end was cut by 4 bases, the J end by 4 bases, with 15 bases between. The CDR3 is 15 residues long.

This clonotype was observed a handful of times. The chain employs TRBV2 and TRBJ1-5; tentatively, D is TRBD1 (6 bases). Trimming cost V 2 bases and J 6 bases, with 11 bases left between them. This CDR3 region has 14 residues. The germline gives CDR1 SNHLY, CDR2 FYNNEI. The CDR3 DNA is TGTGCCAGCAGTGAACAGGGGACGGTTCAGCCCCAGCATTTT. It specifies CASSEQGTVQPQHF. The full variable domain, with the rest looked up from reference TRBV2 and TRBJ1-5, is EPEVTQTPSHQVTQMGQEVILRCVPISNHLYFYWYRQILGQKVEFLVSFYNNEISEKSEIFDDQFSVERPDGSNFTLKIRSTKLEDSAMYFCASSEQGTVQPQHFGDGTRLSIL.

With regard to this clonotype: Its ends do not fully match the called genes, so a read error is possible. The rearrangement links TRBV5-1 to TRBJ2-2; D might be TRBD1 or TRBD2, each matching 5 bases. The CDR3 is 16 amino acids. Per germline, CDR1 SGHRS and CDR2 YFSETQ. CDR3 nucleotide sequence: TGCGCCAGCAGCGTACCGGGACGTTCGAACACCGGGGAGCTGCTTTTT. This encodes CASSVPGRSNTGELLF. Full variable domain (remainder filled in from reference TRBV5-1 and TRBJ2-2): KAGVTQTPRYLIKTRGQQVTLSCSPISGHRSVSWYQQTPGQGLQFLFEYFSETQRNKGNFPGRFSGRQFSNSRSEMNVSTLELGDSALYLCASSVPGRSNTGELLFGEGSRLTVL.

This clonotype was counted between two and nine times. V is TRBV5-5 and J is TRBJ2-7, with D tentatively TRBD2 (7 bases). The CDR3 is 15 residues long. V lost 1 base and J 0 bases, leaving 11 bases between the germline ends. Per the germline V gene, CDR1 is SGHKS and CDR2 is YYEKEE (reference sequence). This chain's CDR3 is CASSLSGTTSYEQYF. Written as DNA, the CDR3 is TGTGCCAGCAGCTTGAGCGGGACAACCTCCTACGAGCAGTACTTC. Complete variable domain (other parts from reference TRBV5-5 and TRBJ2-7): DAGVTQSPTHLIKTRGQQVTLRCSPISGHKSVSWYQQVLGQGPQFIFQYYEKEERGRGNFPDRFSARQFPNYSSELNVNALLLGDSALYLCASSLSGTTSYEQYFGPGTRLTVT.

This clonotype was detected a few times. The CDR3 protein is CASSQGQGGSPLHF. As DNA, the CDR3 is TGTGCCAGCAGCCAGGGTCAGGGTGGTTCACCCCTCCACTTT. The J gene is TRBJ1-6, the V gene TRBV3-1; possible D gene TRBD1, 5 bases. CDR1 and CDR2 from the germline V gene are LGHDT and YNNKEL (reference sequence). Trimming removed 3 bases from V and 9 bases from J, with 12 bases in between. CDR3 length: 14 amino acids.

This clonotype was seen only a few times. V gene TRBV7-3 combines with J gene TRBJ1-6; TRBD1 might be the D (5 bases). Trimming left V 5 bases short and J 0 bases short, with 14 bases between. In germline, CDR1 is SGHTA, CDR2 FQGTGA. CDR3 length: 17 residues. Here the CDR3 reads CASSPTGPNSYNSPLHF. The CDR3 bases are TGTGCCAGCAGCCCGACGGGACCCAACTCCTATAATTCACCCCTCCACTTT.

This chain connects TRBV20-1 to TRBJ2-7; TRBD2 agrees at 9 bases. V shed 6 bases, J shed 6 bases, and the junction held 18 bases outside the gene matches. Looked up from germline, CDR1 is DFQATT and CDR2 is SNEGSKA (reference sequence). This CDR3 is 16 amino acids long. DNA of the CDR3: TGCAGTGCCAGTCCCCCTTTAGCGGGAGTCCGGCGCGAGCAGTACTTC. Translated, it gives CSASPPLAGVRREQYF.

This clonotype has only a few counts. This chain joins TRBV4-1 and TRBJ1-4; D is undetermined. The CDR3 is 15 amino acids. Trimming removed 1 base from V and 1 base from J, with 7 bases in between. Looked up from germline, CDR1 is MGHRA and CDR2 is YSYEKL. CDR3: CASSQAHGTNEKLFF. As DNA, the CDR3 is TGCGCCAGCAGCCAAGCACATGGAACTAATGAAAAACTGTTTTTT.

The chain is built from TRBV3-1 and TRBJ1-6; D unclear. CDR1 is LGHDT, CDR2 YNNKEL, per germline (reference sequence). The CDR3 is made up of 14 amino acids. Trimming removed 4 bases from V and 7 bases from J, with 11 bases in between. In DNA form, the CDR3 reads TGTGCCAGCAGCCTCGAATTTGGGAATTCACCCCTCCACTTT. This gives the protein CASSLEFGNSPLHF. Supplemented by reference TRBV3-1 and TRBJ1-6, the full variable domain reads DTAVSQTPKYLVTQMGNDKSIKCEQNLGHDTMYWYKQDSKKFLKIMFSYNNKELIINETVPNRFSPKSPDKAHLNLHINSLELGDSAVYFCASSLEFGNSPLHFGNGTRLTVT.

Worth noting for this clonotype: This may be a read error, as it is one base from a much larger clone. The chain recombines TRBV24-1 with TRBJ2-6; TRBD1 might be the D (5 bases). The CDR3 length is 13 residues. The germline gives CDR1 KGHDR, CDR2 SFDVKD. The CDR3 region is CATASSGANVPTF. CDR3 nucleotides: TGTGCCACCGCCAGCTCTGGGGCCAACGTCCCGACTTTC.

This clonotype was found many times. V and J are TRBV10-3 and TRBJ2-5, with 9 bases identical to TRBD2. Germline V gives CDR1 ENHRY, CDR2 SYGVKD. The V segment lost 7 bases and the J segment 1 base; nucleotides outside the gene matches: 1. The CDR3 spans 13 residues. This CDR3 is CAIKGLAQETQYF. The CDR3 nucleotides are TGTGCCATCAAGGGACTAGCCCAAGAGACCCAGTACTTC.

This clonotype has ten or more counts. The V gene is TRBV11-2, the J gene TRBJ1-6; 8 positions agree with TRBD1. The germline V gene has CDR1 SGHAT and CDR2 FQNNGV. The CDR3 is 16 residues long. Trimming cost V 6 bases and J 4 bases; bases outside gene matches: 8. In DNA form, the CDR3 reads TGTGCCAGCAGGCCCGGGACAGGACTTTATAATTCACCCCTCCACTTT. It codes for CASRPGTGLYNSPLHF.

The table lists this clonotype with many counts. This chain links TRBV19 with TRBJ2-1; D not resolved. This CDR3 comprises 18 residues. The germline gives CDR1 LNHDA, CDR2 SQIVND (reference sequence). Trimming cost V 4 bases and J 8 bases, with 27 bases left between them. CDR3 protein: CASSTHVSGRARPDEQFF. The CDR3 DNA reads TGTGCCAGTAGTACCCATGTCTCAGGCCGGGCCCGACCCGATGAGCAGTTCTTC.

The rearrangement links TRBV11-3 to TRBJ2-3, with D unclear. V was clipped by 5 bases and J by 4 bases, with 13 bases between them. Germline V CDR1 and CDR2: SGHNT, YENEEA. The CDR3 runs 14 residues. The CDR3: CASSQSVTPDTQYF. The CDR3 DNA follows: TGTGCCAGCAGCCAATCCGTCACCCCAGATACGCAGTATTTT.